This TCR beta chain derives from a study of T cells after yellow fever vaccination. The ends were cut back, 4 bases at V and 5 bases at J, with 5 bases in the middle. Germline CDR1 reads SGHTA; CDR2 reads FQGNSA. This CDR3 comprises 11 residues. In TCRdb, the 5' RACE reads were re-called with MiXCR into one record per CDR3 protein. The data hold 200,000 to 300,000 distinct CDR3 sequences, with roughly 4% observed a single time. At least ten counts were recorded for this clonotype. This specimen was PBMCs, taken 15 days after the yellow fever booster vaccination. The sequence was obtained from a man between 18 and 35 years old who received the YFV17D yellow fever vaccine. The V gene is TRBV7-2, the J gene TRBJ2-5; D not resolved. The chain's CDR3 is CASSSRETQYF. The CDR3 nucleotides are TGTGCCAGCAGCTCCCGGGAGACCCAGTACTTC.